The following is a TCR beta chain sequence with its context. Its antigen is unknown. This sample is part of a study of cytomegalovirus exposure and HLA in healthy donors. General study results and limits: An analysis was carried out later, and it reportedly showed fewer N-insertions in an Asian-associated ancestry cluster than the roughly 700-donor mean. In all likelihood, a cluster of highly shared sequence variants was a sequencing artifact. A later analysis found most CMV-associated TCR beta chains apparently HLA-restricted.

It was with 60 Vbeta and 13 Jbeta primers that the PCR ran. The assay was immunoSEQ multiplex PCR, and TCRdb's table has in-frame clones only and misses some. This sample has some 140,000 clones, with roughly 80% found just once. The sample taken for sequencing was PBMCs. The TCR originated in a man in his forties or fifties in good health and CMV-seronegative.

DNA for the CDR3: TGTGCCAGCAGCGCGACAGGGAACACTGAAGCTTTCTTT. Translation gives CASSATGNTEAFF. The J gene is TRBJ1-1, the V gene TRBV7-6; D is perhaps TRBD1 (6 bases). Germline-derived CDR1 and CDR2 are SGHVS and FNYEAQ. This CDR3 is built from 13 residues. V lost 5 bases, J lost 1 base, and 8 bases lay in between.